What follows describes a single T cell receptor beta chain. What it binds is not known. This entry is derived from a study of T cell responses to AZD1222 COVID-19 vaccine. As for the study in general: Some second doses came at about 4 weeks and others at about 12 weeks; these were pooled. Study observations and caveats: All repertoire sampling was performed exclusively after the peak T cell response. White British people made up most donors, females outnumbered males, and clonal diversity was possibly underestimated. Vaccine-related CD4 TCRs covered spike, predominating at 160-218 and 743-854.

V lost 5 bases to trimming and J lost 4 bases, with 10 bases between them. Germline loops: CDR1 SGDLS, CDR2 YYNGEE. The CDR3 runs to 13 residues. Produced via immunoSEQ multiplex PCR; TCRdb's table is partial and in-frame only. The table lists some 70,000 clones, roughly 82% of them singletons. The sample was peripheral blood, taken on day 0 of AZD1222 vaccination. This rearrangement joins TRBV9 to TRBJ1-3, with D perhaps matching TRBD1 (5 bases). The receptor was derived from an adult in good health. DNA of the CDR3: TGTGCCAGCAGTATCGGGGCAGGAAACACCATATATTTT. Translated: CASSIGAGNTIYF.